These 22 T cell receptor beta chains share one sample of origin, sequenced in a study of cytomegalovirus exposure and HLA in healthy donors (dated by TCRdb to the late 2010s). The library was produced with the immunoSEQ multiplex PCR assay. For the multiplex PCR, a mixture combining 60 forward primers for TCR Vbeta segments and 13 reverse primers for TCR Jbeta segments was used. Held by TCRdb, this immuneACCESS table contains in-frame sequences only and omits some clones. Under half of the omission traces to an unresolved V gene where checked; the cause of the rest is unknown. Present in this sample are roughly 150,000 clones, 68% of which were seen just once. The ten largest clones capture roughly 10% of the sample. Source material: PBMCs. Receptors originate from a man younger than 40 in good health and CMV-seropositive.

This clone was found a few times. The chain recombines TRBV27 with TRBJ1-1; 7 bases map to TRBD1. CDR3 length: 12 amino acids. In germline, CDR1 is MNHEY, CDR2 SMNVEV (reference sequence). V was pared by 5 bases and J by 8 bases, with 5 bases of the junction left unmatched. CDR3 loop: CASSHLGQEAFF. The CDR3, as DNA: TGTGCCAGCAGTCACCTGGGACAGGAAGCTTTCTTT.

The chain carries TRBV18 and TRBJ2-1; D is possibly TRBD2 (5 bases). Germline-derived CDR1 and CDR2 are KGHSH and LQKENI. The CDR3 totals 15 residues. The ends were cut back, 6 bases at V and 0 bases at J, with 12 bases in the middle. The CDR3 DNA reads as TGTGCCAGCTCGTCGGAGGACTTCTCCTACAATGAGCAGTTCTTC. Translation: CASSSEDFSYNEQFF.

This rearrangement joins TRBV5-1 to TRBJ1-2; possibly TRBD1 for D (6 bases). Germline CDR1 and CDR2: SGHRS and YFSETQ. The CDR3 totals 13 residues. With 4 bases removed from V and 4 bases from J, the gap between germline ends came to 11 bases. This CDR3 is CASSPQGIYGYTF. The CDR3 coding sequence is TGCGCCAGCAGCCCACAGGGTATCTATGGCTACACCTTC. The full variable domain, rest sourced from reference TRBV5-1 and TRBJ1-2, is KAGVTQTPRYLIKTRGQQVTLSCSPISGHRSVSWYQQTPGQGLQFLFEYFSETQRNKGNFPGRFSGRQFSNSRSEMNVSTLELGDSALYLCASSPQGIYGYTFGSGTRLTVV.

The V call is TRBV19, the J call TRBJ2-7, with 10 bases lining up with TRBD1. This CDR3 has 15 residues. Trimming cost V 6 bases and J 4 bases; bases outside gene matches: 9. Germline values: CDR1 LNHDA, CDR2 SQIVND (reference sequence). CDR3 region: CASSSWDRGTYEQYF. CDR3 nucleotide sequence: TGTGCCAGTAGCTCTTGGGACAGGGGTACGTACGAGCAGTACTTC.

The chain links TRBV2 to TRBJ2-5; 7 bases fit TRBD2. Germline lookup yields CDR1 SNHLY and CDR2 FYNNEI. V shed 6 bases and J 7 bases; nucleotides not matched to a gene: 17. This CDR3 contains 16 residues. The CDR3 loop is CASRNTWDLGGGTQYF. CDR3 DNA sequence: TGTGCCAGCAGAAACACCTGGGACCTCGGCGGGGGGACCCAGTACTTC.

V gene TRBV2 combines with J gene TRBJ2-5; 9 nucleotides line up with TRBD1. The DNA matches TRBJ2-7 better at its end, which makes the J call doubtful. The germline V gene encodes CDR1 SNHLY and CDR2 FYNNEI. The CDR3 consists of 14 residues. The CDR3 DNA is TGTGCCAGCATACCGGGACAGGGAATTTACGAGCAGTACTTC. It codes for CASIPGQGIYEQYF.

The chain is built from TRBV6-5 and TRBJ1-1; possibly TRBD1 for D (6 bases). Germline V gene data show CDR1 as MNHEY and CDR2 as SVGAGI. The CDR3 length is 14 residues. The V end lost 4 bases, the J end lost 0 bases, and 9 bases lay between the germline ends. CDR3 amino acids: CASSSTGLNTEAFF. CDR3 in DNA: TGTGCCAGCAGTTCGACAGGATTGAACACTGAAGCTTTCTTT.

V usage is TRBV9 and J usage is TRBJ1-1; no definite D call. This CDR3 has 17 residues. The germline V gene has CDR1 SGDLS and CDR2 YYNGEE. Trimming took off 2 bases at V and 1 base at J, with 18 bases between the two ends. CDR3 amino acids: CASSVGMGGLGNTEAFF. The CDR3 region has the DNA TGTGCCAGCAGCGTTGGGATGGGAGGCTTGGGGAACACTGAAGCTTTCTTT.

This clone was picked up a small number of times. This chain uses TRBV28 with TRBJ2-1; possible D gene TRBD2, 6 bases. V gave up 2 bases and J gave up 4 bases, with 12 bases separating them. Looked up from germline, CDR1 is MDHEN and CDR2 is SYDVKM. The CDR3 loop spans 15 amino acids. The CDR3 region is CASSLAGIGYNEQFF. The CDR3 DNA reads as TGTGCCAGCAGTTTAGCGGGAATCGGGTACAATGAGCAGTTCTTC. Full variable domain (rest looked up from reference TRBV28 and TRBJ2-1): DVKVTQSSRYLVKRTGEKVFLECVQDMDHENMFWYRQDPGLGLRLIYFSYDVKMKEKGDIPEGYSVSREKKERFSLILESASTNQTSMYLCASSLAGIGYNEQFFGPGTRLTVL.

The chain uses TRBV5-6 and TRBJ1-5; possibly TRBD1 for D (5 bases). Germline-derived CDR1 and CDR2 are SGHDT and YYEEEE. The CDR3 length is 16 residues. Trimming removed 4 bases at V and 1 base at J, with 15 bases between. CDR3 DNA sequence: TGTGCCAGCAGCCGGAGGGTCAGGGCGAGCAATCAGCCCCAGCATTTT. This translates into CASSRRVRASNQPQHF.

J is TRBJ2-7 and V is TRBV30, with 11 bases lining up with TRBD2. The junction had 2 bases not matched to a gene; V was cut back by 4 bases and J by 3 bases. This CDR3 spans 13 amino acids. Germline V gives CDR1 GTSNPN, CDR2 SVGIG (reference sequence). The CDR3 nucleotides read TGTGCCTGGATGGGGACTAGCGGCTACGAGCAGTACTTC. This gives the protein CAWMGTSGYEQYF.

The rearrangement joins TRBV7-6 to TRBJ2-5; D not resolved. From germline, CDR1 is SGHVS and CDR2 FNYEAQ. This CDR3 is 12 amino acids long. V lost 5 bases to trimming and J lost 7 bases, with 11 bases between them. The CDR3: CASSLQLPTQYF. The CDR3 nucleotides read TGTGCCAGCAGCCTACAGCTTCCGACCCAGTACTTC. Based on the CDR3 plus reference TRBV7-6 and TRBJ2-5, the full variable domain is GAGVSQSPRYKVTKRGQDVALRCDPISGHVSLYWYRQALGQGPEFLTYFNYEAQQDKSGLPNDRFSAERPEGSISTLTIQRTEQRDSAMYRCASSLQLPTQYFGPGTRLLVL.

The J gene is TRBJ2-1, the V gene TRBV9; 9 nucleotides line up with TRBD1. The junction had 10 bases not matched to a gene; V was cut back by 0 bases and J by 9 bases. Germline-derived CDR1 and CDR2 are SGDLS and YYNGEE. This CDR3 contains 16 residues. The CDR3 sequence is CASSVATFGTGFEQFF. Written as DNA, the CDR3 is TGTGCCAGCAGCGTAGCTACGTTTGGGACAGGGTTTGAGCAGTTCTTC.

This chain uses TRBV4-2 with TRBJ2-5; perhaps TRBD1 as D (6 bases). The CDR3 runs 15 residues. Trimming shortened V by 0 bases and J by 0 bases, and 8 bases separated the two germline ends. Looked up from germline, CDR1 is LGHNA and CDR2 is YNFKEQ. DNA for the CDR3: TGTGCCAGCAGCCAAGATCCAGGGGACCAAGAGACCCAGTACTTC. Protein: CASSQDPGDQETQYF.

The chain is built from TRBV6-1 and TRBJ2-7; D is possibly TRBD1 (6 bases). The CDR3 runs to 11 residues. Germline V CDR1 and CDR2: MNHNS, SASEGT. The V end was cut by 8 bases, the J end by 3 bases, with 8 bases between. CDR3 nucleotides: TGTGCCAGCCGAGGGGGCTACGAGCAGTACTTC. Its protein product is CASRGGYEQYF.

The chain joins TRBV10-1 to TRBJ2-2; TRBD2 is a possible D gene (6 bases). The CDR3 covers 18 residues. With 2 bases removed from V and 0 bases from J, the gap between germline ends came to 16 bases. Germline CDR1 is WNHNN and CDR2 is SYGVQD (reference sequence). CDR3 sequence (DNA): TGCGCCAGCAGTGAGATTAGGAAGGCGGGATCGAACACCGGGGAGCTGTTTTTT. Encoded protein: CASSEIRKAGSNTGELFF.

V usage is TRBV14 and J usage is TRBJ1-4; 10 nucleotides align to TRBD1. V lost 4 bases, J lost 4 bases, and 3 bases stayed unmatched. The CDR3 consists of 15 residues. Per the germline V gene, CDR1 is SGHDN and CDR2 is FVKESK. In nucleotides, the CDR3 is TGTGCCAGCAGCCTAGGACAGGGGGTTAATGAAAAACTGTTTTTT. Amino acids: CASSLGQGVNEKLFF.

The sample holds one count of this clone. This rearrangement joins TRBV5-1 to TRBJ2-1; TRBD1 aligns across 7 bases. The ends lost 5 bases at V and 6 bases at J; junction bases unmatched: 14. CDR3 length equals 16 residues. Germline assignment: CDR1 SGHRS and CDR2 YFSETQ. CDR3 protein: CASRPTGAQRFNEQFF. CDR3 nucleotides: TGCGCCAGCAGACCAACAGGGGCCCAAAGGTTCAATGAGCAGTTCTTC.

A few counts support this clone. The chain links TRBV28 to TRBJ1-2; no firm D call. Germline values: CDR1 MDHEN, CDR2 SYDVKM. With 8 bases removed from V and 8 bases from J, the gap between germline ends came to 15 bases. The CDR3 sequence is 12 residues long. CDR3 protein: CASVYGRSGYTF. In DNA, the CDR3 is TGTGCCAGCGTCTACGGGAGAAGCGGCTACACCTTC.

V usage is TRBV18 and J usage is TRBJ2-3; 8 nucleotides match TRBD2. V shed 3 bases, J shed 4 bases, and the junction held 9 bases outside the gene matches. The germline V gene encodes CDR1 KGHSH and CDR2 LQKENI. The CDR3 is 16 amino acids. In DNA, the CDR3 is TGTGCCAGCTCACCCGGGGGCGGGAGGAGCGCAGATACGCAGTATTTT. Residues: CASSPGGGRSADTQYF.

The chain is built from TRBV19 and TRBJ2-1; possibly TRBD2 for D (6 bases). Trimming took 5 bases from V and 14 from J, leaving 19 bases between them. Germline assignment: CDR1 LNHDA and CDR2 SQIVND (reference sequence). The CDR3 sequence is 13 residues long. The CDR3 here is CASSLAASEGKFF. CDR3 DNA: TGTGCCAGTAGTCTTGCGGCTAGCGAAGGAAAGTTCTTC.

This clone was seen just once. The CDR3 coding sequence is TGCGCCAGCAGCTCCTTCCCAGCGGGAGGGGCGGAAGAGCAGTACTTC. This sequence encodes CASSSFPAGGAEEQYF. V usage is TRBV5-1 and J usage is TRBJ2-7; 10 nucleotides line up with TRBD2. The CDR3 contains 16 residues. The germline gives CDR1 SGHRS, CDR2 YFSETQ. V trimming: 3 bases; J trimming: 7 bases; junction bases outside the gene matches: 13.